The sequence of this T cell receptor beta chain was determined in a study of OX40 agonist ivuxolimab in advanced cancers. The overall study: Dose-escalation patients suffered from hepatocellular carcinoma, melanoma, renal cell or head and neck cancer.

This clone was detected once. Its antigen is still unknown. Profiled with immunoSEQ multiplex PCR; TCRdb holds only in-frame clones, not every one. Among more than 100,000 clones listed, around nine tenths were seen once. Per the germline V gene, CDR1 is SQVTM and CDR2 is ANQGSEA. Trimming shortened V by 1 base and J by 5 bases, and 12 bases separated the two germline ends. The CDR3 sequence is 14 residues long. Study results and limitations: CD8+ T cells averaged more expanded clones than CD4+. Some patients without response likewise showed low normalized clonal expansion.

The chain employs TRBV29-1 and TRBJ2-4; possibly TRBD1 for D (5 bases). This clonotype was obtained from an adult with an advanced solid tumor such as melanoma, head and neck, liver or kidney cancer. Sequencing was performed on CD4+ or CD8+ T cells sorted from blood, taken in a trial of the OX40 agonist ivuxolimab. CDR3 sequence reads: CSVEGGGAQNIQYF. The DNA for the CDR3 is TGCAGCGTTGAAGGGGGTGGGGCCCAAAACATTCAGTACTTC.